The text below deals with one T cell receptor beta chain. The data are from a study of blood T cell repertoires in COVID-19. About the research overall: PBMCs, B-cell-depleted T cells, or T cells provided the cDNA or gDNA that made up the material.

The germline CDR1 and CDR2 sequences are MNHEY and SMNVEV (reference sequence). This CDR3 has 15 amino acids. The V end was cut by 2 bases, the J end by 3 bases, with 13 bases between. In the original processing: Amplification with reference gene primers provided the estimates of nucleated cell counts. Method: immunoSEQ multiplex PCR; TCRdb's copy keeps in-frame clones and lacks some. V and J calls plus clone size are reproduced from that table; the DNA served to infer D and trimming. The profile shows 210,000 or so clones, around 85% of them singletons. Sequencing was done on a sample of PBMCs or T cells enriched from blood (not recorded which). This chain connects TRBV27 to TRBJ1-1; D not certain. The receptor's source is a woman between 45 and 65 years old in a cohort exposed to, infected with or recovered from COVID-19 (not recorded which). The CDR3 nucleotides read TGTGCCAGCAGTTTAAAGACCGGGTTGGACACTGAAGCTTTCTTT. This gives the protein CASSLKTGLDTEAFF.